A single sample is the source of the 29 T cell receptor beta chains below, sequenced in a study of T-cell memory formation after mild COVID-19. One entry per CDR3 protein, called by TCRdb with MiXCR from the 5' RACE reads. The table shows 150,000 to 200,000 distinct CDR3 sequences, with roughly 15% occurring only once. The material sequenced was PBMCs or a T cell subset sorted from them (not recorded which). The receptors derive from an adult woman who had mild COVID-19 (a few samples of this study predate the infection). Cell type and time point are not known.

V gene TRBV7-8 combines with J gene TRBJ2-5, with a possible D match to TRBD1 (6 bases). Trimming pared 2 bases from V and 2 bases from J, leaving 18 bases between. The CDR3 sequence is 17 residues long. The germline gives CDR1 SGHVS, CDR2 FQNEAQ. The CDR3 region is CASSLTVLGAVQETQYF. The CDR3 DNA reads TGTGCCAGCAGCTTAACCGTCTTGGGGGCAGTACAAGAGACCCAGTACTTC.

This clonotype has just a few counts. The chain links TRBV12-3 or TRBV12-4 to TRBJ1-1; D gene unclear. The CDR3 length is 12 residues. Trimming shortened V by 5 bases and J by 5 bases, and 9 bases separated the two germline ends. The CDR3 DNA reads TGTGCCAGCAGTCCCCCCCTGACTGAAGCTTTCTTT. Translated: CASSPPLTEAFF.

J is TRBJ1-5 and V is TRBV2, with D perhaps TRBD1 (5 bases). Trimming took off 2 bases at V and 2 bases at J, with 10 bases between the two ends. CDR1 and CDR2 (germline): SNHLY, FYNNEI. CDR3 length equals 15 residues. This CDR3 reads CASSEQGAGNQPQHF. The CDR3 bases are TGTGCCAGCAGTGAACAGGGCGCGGGCAATCAGCCCCAGCATTTT.

This clonotype has a handful of counts. This chain joins TRBV12-3 or TRBV12-4 and TRBJ2-1; possible D gene TRBD2, 5 bases. Trimming left V 3 bases short and J 7 bases short, with 10 bases between. The CDR3 has 13 residues. Here the CDR3 DNA reads TGTGCCAGCAGTTTGAGGGTTAGGAATGAGCAGTTCTTC. It encodes CASSLRVRNEQFF.

The chain couples TRBV30 to TRBJ1-1; D not resolved. The V gene lost 2 bases and the J gene lost 4 bases, with 8 bases spanning the gap. From germline, CDR1 is GTSNPN and CDR2 SVGIG (reference sequence). The CDR3 spans 12 residues. In nucleotides, the CDR3 is TGTGCCTGGAGTACAGTGCCCACTGAAGCTTTCTTT. This encodes CAWSTVPTEAFF. Looking up the rest from reference TRBV30 and TRBJ1-1 gives the full variable domain: SQTIHQWPATLVQPVGSPLSLECTVEGTSNPNLYWYRQAAGRGLQLLFYSVGIGQISSEVPQNLSASRPQDRQFILSSKKLLLSDSGFYLCAWSTVPTEAFFGQGTRLTVV.

The chain employs TRBV6-5 and TRBJ2-7, with D maybe TRBD1 (5 bases). Per germline, CDR1 MNHEY and CDR2 SVGAGI. This CDR3 comprises 12 residues. Trimming took 10 bases from V and 2 from J, leaving 12 bases between them. This chain's CDR3 is CATGPNAYEQYF. The CDR3 DNA sequence: TGTGCCACAGGGCCGAACGCCTACGAGCAGTACTTC.

This clonotype was seen a few times. The chain uses TRBV27 and TRBJ1-2; D unresolved. Trimming took off 3 bases at V and 1 base at J, with 6 bases between the two ends. CDR3 length: 13 residues. The germline V gene has CDR1 MNHEY and CDR2 SMNVEV (reference sequence). The chain's CDR3 is CASSFGHNYGYTF. In nucleotides, the CDR3 is TGTGCCAGCAGTTTCGGGCATAACTATGGCTACACCTTC.

This clonotype was seen a handful of times. V usage is TRBV29-1 and J usage is TRBJ1-2, with D unresolved. The length of the CDR3 is 12 residues. The ends were cut back, 6 bases at V and 1 base at J, with 9 bases in the middle. Germline lookup yields CDR1 SQVTM and CDR2 ANQGSEA. The CDR3 protein is CSVLTHNYGYTF. The DNA for the CDR3 is TGCAGCGTCCTGACTCATAACTATGGCTACACCTTC.

This clonotype has at least ten counts. The chain joins TRBV7-2 to TRBJ2-7; D perhaps matches TRBD2 (6 bases). Germline loops: CDR1 SGHTA, CDR2 FQGNSA. Trimming left V 1 base short and J 2 bases short, with 12 bases between. This CDR3 is built from 15 residues. In DNA, the CDR3 is TGTGCCAGCAGCTTAGAGGGTAGCGGTACCTACGAGCAGTACTTC. Protein product: CASSLEGSGTYEQYF.

This chain connects TRBV19 to TRBJ1-4, with D maybe TRBD1 (5 bases). CDR3 length: 14 residues. Trimming pared 7 bases from V and 6 bases from J, leaving 15 bases between. The germline V gene encodes CDR1 LNHDA and CDR2 SQIVND (reference sequence). CDR3 nucleotide sequence: TGTGCCAGTAATCCCGCGGGGCGGGATGAAAAACTGTTTTTT. It yields the protein CASNPAGRDEKLFF.

V usage is TRBV24-1 and J usage is TRBJ2-6, with D unresolved. The V gene's germline CDR1 is KGHDR and CDR2 SFDVKD. CDR3 length: 13 amino acids. The V end was cut by 8 bases, the J end by 0 bases, with 4 bases between. CDR3 residues: CATKASGANVLTF. The CDR3 bases are TGTGCCACCAAGGCCTCTGGGGCCAACGTCCTGACTTTC.

The chain recombines TRBV20-1 with TRBJ2-7; 13 nucleotides align to TRBD2. With V trimmed by 6 bases and J by 4 bases, 6 bases remained unmatched. CDR3 length: 14 residues. Germline V lookup: CDR1 DFQATT, CDR2 SNEGSKA (reference sequence). CDR3 protein: CSAPGLAGPYEQYF. CDR3 coding DNA: TGCAGTGCCCCGGGACTAGCGGGGCCATACGAGCAGTACTTC.

J is TRBJ1-5 and V is TRBV6-6; D remains unclear. Trimming cost V 2 bases and J 6 bases, with 8 bases left between them. This CDR3 comprises 13 residues. Germline CDR1 reads MNHNY; CDR2 reads SVGAGI (reference sequence). The chain's CDR3 is CASSYEGFQPQHF. DNA of the CDR3: TGTGCCAGCAGTTACGAGGGATTTCAGCCCCAGCATTTT.

This clonotype was counted a few times. The V call is TRBV11-2, the J call TRBJ2-6; D unclear. Germline CDR1 and CDR2: SGHAT and FQNNGV. V lost 0 bases to trimming and J lost 2 bases, with 5 bases between them. The CDR3 totals 15 residues. DNA for the CDR3: TGTGCCAGCAGCTTAGAGTGGGCTGGGGCCAACGTCCTGACTTTC. Protein sequence: CASSLEWAGANVLTF.

In this sample, this clonotype turned up many times. The V gene is TRBV5-6, the J gene TRBJ2-5; 8 bases align to TRBD1. The CDR3 runs to 13 residues. From germline, CDR1 is SGHDT and CDR2 YYEEEE. Trimming cost V 4 bases and J 5 bases; bases outside gene matches: 4. CDR3 sequence reads: CASSAQGVETQYF. The CDR3 DNA sequence: TGTGCCAGCAGCGCACAGGGGGTCGAGACCCAGTACTTC.

The V call is TRBV4-3, the J call TRBJ1-1; D not resolved. CDR1 and CDR2 from the germline V gene are LGHNA and YSLEER. The CDR3 is 14 residues long. The V end lost 0 bases, the J end lost 6 bases, and 11 bases lay between the germline ends. CDR3 coding DNA: TGCGCCAGCAGCCAAGATAAGGGATGGCCTGAAGCTTTCTTT. It specifies CASSQDKGWPEAFF.

This sequence joins TRBV12-3 or TRBV12-4 and TRBJ2-5; 10 bases align to TRBD2. The CDR3 contains 14 residues. V shed 6 bases and J 5 bases; nucleotides not matched to a gene: 6. The CDR3 sequence is CASSKREGEETQYF. The CDR3 DNA is TGTGCCAGCAGCAAGCGGGAGGGGGAGGAGACCCAGTACTTC.

This clonotype was observed a few times. The CDR3 sequence is CASSQESPGGISYEQYF. CDR3 DNA: TGTGCCAGCAGCCAAGAATCCCCGGGAGGGATTTCCTACGAGCAGTACTTC. J is TRBJ2-7 and V is TRBV14; the match to TRBD2 covers 8 bases. The CDR3 is made up of 17 amino acids. The germline V gene encodes CDR1 SGHDN and CDR2 FVKESK. V shed 0 bases and J 1 base; nucleotides not matched to a gene: 8.

The chain couples TRBV18 to TRBJ1-2; 7 nucleotides align to TRBD1. Germline CDR1 and CDR2: KGHSH and LQKENI. Trimming removed 3 bases from V and 5 bases from J; junction bases left unmatched: 6. This CDR3 spans 14 amino acids. The CDR3 loop reads CASSPTGYPYGYTF. In nucleotides, the CDR3 is TGTGCCAGCTCACCGACAGGGTACCCTTATGGCTACACCTTC.

V is TRBV4-1 and J is TRBJ2-7; 7 bases agree with TRBD1. The CDR3 runs 16 residues. In germline, CDR1 is MGHRA, CDR2 YSYEKL. With V trimmed by 4 bases and J by 1 base, 10 bases remained unmatched. The CDR3 loop reads CASSLVTGASSYEQYF. CDR3 nucleotide sequence: TGCGCCAGCAGCCTGGTTACAGGGGCTTCGTCCTACGAGCAGTACTTC.

This clonotype was seen a handful of times. This chain uses TRBV7-9 with TRBJ1-2; 10 bases fit TRBD1. CDR1 SEHNR and CDR2 FQNEAQ come from the germline V gene (reference sequence). CDR3 size: 15 residues. After removal of 1 base from V and 4 bases from J, the junction contained 3 bases not matched to a gene. CDR3 residues: CASSLGGQGVYGYTF. CDR3 nucleotide sequence: TGTGCCAGCAGCTTAGGCGGACAGGGGGTCTATGGCTACACCTTC.

This chain uses TRBV24-1 with TRBJ2-1; TRBD1 matches 8 bases. Germline loops: CDR1 KGHDR, CDR2 SFDVKD. This CDR3 spans 15 amino acids. V was clipped by 7 bases and J by 0 bases; unmatched bases: 4. The CDR3 bases are TGTGCCACCAGCTACAGGGGGAGCTCCTACAATGAGCAGTTCTTC. Protein: CATSYRGSSYNEQFF.

This clonotype has a count of ten or more. The V gene is TRBV7-3, the J gene TRBJ2-5; D is unresolved. V dropped 4 bases and J dropped 1 base, with 7 bases sitting between them. The CDR3 length is 13 residues. In germline, CDR1 is SGHTA, CDR2 FQGTGA. For the CDR3, the DNA is TGTGCCAGCAGCTATATCCCCCAAGAGACCCAGTACTTC. Its protein product is CASSYIPQETQYF. Looking up the rest from reference TRBV7-3 and TRBJ2-5 gives the full variable domain: GAGVSQTPSNKVTEKGKYVELRCDPISGHTALYWYRQSLGQGPEFLIYFQGTGAADDSGLPNDRFFAVRPEGSVSTLKIQRTERGDSAVYLCASSYIPQETQYFGPGTRLLVL.

V usage is TRBV7-9 and J usage is TRBJ2-3; weak D call: TRBD2 (6 bases). The V end lost 0 bases, the J end lost 2 bases, and 9 bases lay between the germline ends. This CDR3 has 15 amino acids. CDR1 and CDR2 (germline): SEHNR, FQNEAQ (reference sequence). The CDR3 DNA sequence: TGTGCCAGCAGCTTAGCGGGGACTTACACAGATACGCAGTATTTT. Protein sequence: CASSLAGTYTDTQYF.

This clonotype was seen just once. This rearrangement joins TRBV9 to TRBJ2-2; D ambiguous. V gave up 0 bases and J gave up 3 bases, with 12 bases separating them. CDR1 is SGDLS, CDR2 YYNGEE, per germline. The CDR3 is made up of 16 amino acids. CDR3 nucleotides: TGTGCCAGCAGCGTAGAAGGCTCATCGGACACCGGGGAGCTGTTTTTT. This translates into CASSVEGSSDTGELFF.

This clonotype came up a few times. V gene TRBV29-1 combines with J gene TRBJ2-7; no clear D. The CDR3 length is 13 residues. Trimming cost V 4 bases and J 2 bases, with 12 bases left between them. Germline-derived CDR1 and CDR2 are SQVTM and ANQGSEA. CDR3 protein: CSVGFDNAYEQYF. CDR3 coding DNA: TGCAGCGTTGGGTTTGACAACGCCTACGAGCAGTACTTC.

This chain uses TRBV4-2 with TRBJ2-5, with D maybe TRBD2 (6 bases). CDR3 size: 14 residues. CDR1 and CDR2 from the germline V gene are LGHNA and YNFKEQ. The V end was cut by 1 base, the J end by 2 bases, with 8 bases between. The CDR3 coding sequence is TGTGCCAGCAGCCAAGGGGCGGGGCAAGAGACCCAGTACTTC. Translating it yields CASSQGAGQETQYF.

There are many counts of this clonotype. The chain recombines TRBV7-8 with TRBJ2-3; 8 bases align to TRBD2. CDR3 length equals 15 residues. The J segment lost 6 bases and the V segment lost 6 bases, leaving 11 bases of the junction unmatched. Germline CDR1 is SGHVS and CDR2 is FQNEAQ. The CDR3 DNA is TGTGCCAGCAGACCAATAGCGGGGAGGGGGGATACGCAGTATTTT. Translation gives CASRPIAGRGDTQYF.

The V gene is TRBV19, the J gene TRBJ2-7, with D perhaps given as TRBD1 or TRBD2 (5 bases each). The V end was cut by 5 bases, the J end by 0 bases, with 23 bases between. The CDR3 covers 18 residues. Germline CDR1 is LNHDA and CDR2 is SQIVND (reference sequence). The CDR3 region is CASSARGSPARTSYEQYF. The CDR3 bases are TGTGCCAGTAGTGCCCGGGGCAGTCCAGCACGTACCTCCTACGAGCAGTACTTC.